These 10 T cell receptor beta chains share one sample of origin, sequenced in a study of blood T cell repertoires in COVID-19. Measured with immunoSEQ multiplex PCR; TCRdb has only the in-frame clones, and not every one. The sample records some 330,000 clones, approximately 87% being singletons. Material: PBMCs or T cells enriched from blood (not recorded which). Source of these receptors: a man aged 35 to 55 in a cohort exposed to, infected with or recovered from COVID-19 (not recorded which).

This rearrangement joins TRBV27 to TRBJ2-3; a possible D gene is TRBD1 (6 bases). Germline V gene sequence: CDR1 MNHEY, CDR2 SMNVEV (reference sequence). V was pared by 3 bases and J by 6 bases, with 25 bases between. This CDR3 has 18 amino acids. CDR3 sequence reads: CASSFLARRDNREDTQYF. For the CDR3, the DNA is TGTGCCAGCAGTTTCCTCGCCCGTCGAGACAACAGGGAGGATACGCAGTATTTT.

The V and J genes are TRBV28 and TRBJ1-1; 7 bases fit TRBD1. Germline CDR1 reads MDHEN; CDR2 reads SYDVKM. The CDR3 contains 12 residues. V gave up 5 bases and J gave up 6 bases; unmatched junction bases: 3. CDR3 nucleotides: TGTGCCAGCAGTAACGACAGGGCTGAAGCTTTCTTT. It encodes CASSNDRAEAFF.

V and J are TRBV11-3 and TRBJ1-5; the D gene is possibly TRBD1 (5 bases). V dropped 1 base and J dropped 6 bases, with 13 bases sitting between them. Germline loops: CDR1 SGHNT, CDR2 YENEEA. This CDR3 has 15 amino acids. In DNA, the CDR3 is TGTGCCAGCAGCTTAGTGGGGGGATGGGGTCAGCCCCAGCATTTT. It translates to CASSLVGGWGQPQHF.

This rearrangement joins TRBV29-1 to TRBJ1-2, with D possibly matching TRBD1 (6 bases). V was shortened by 0 bases and J by 7 bases, with 18 bases between the two germline ends. CDR1 SQVTM and CDR2 ANQGSEA come from the germline V gene. The CDR3 totals 15 residues. CDR3 coding DNA: TGCAGCGTTGAAGAACGTTTGGACAGCTCCCTTGGCTACACCTTC. Protein: CSVEERLDSSLGYTF.

The chain employs TRBV30 and TRBJ2-7; tentatively, D is TRBD2 (6 bases). The V gene lost 4 bases and the J gene lost 5 bases, with 15 bases spanning the gap. Germline CDR1 GTSNPN, CDR2 SVGIG (reference sequence). CDR3 size: 13 residues. The CDR3 DNA reads as TGTGCCTGGACTTACACGGGGGAGGACGAGCAGTACTTC. Protein: CAWTYTGEDEQYF.

This chain uses TRBV6-1 with TRBJ2-7; D may be TRBD1 (7 bases). This CDR3 is built from 15 residues. Germline CDR1 MNHNS, CDR2 SASEGT. The V end lost 3 bases, the J end lost 1 base, and 13 bases lay between the germline ends. CDR3 protein: CASSDAGQPSYEQYF. CDR3 DNA sequence: TGTGCCAGCAGTGATGCGGGACAGCCTTCCTACGAGCAGTACTTC.

V usage is TRBV19 and J usage is TRBJ1-4, with 8 bases fitting TRBD1. Germline V gives CDR1 LNHDA, CDR2 SQIVND (reference sequence). The CDR3 covers 14 residues. The trim removed 5 bases at V and 5 bases at J, leaving 4 bases unmatched. Here the CDR3 reads CASSPRDRNEKLFF. As DNA, the CDR3 is TGTGCCAGTAGTCCACGGGACAGGAATGAAAAACTGTTTTTT. Full variable domain (remainder filled in from reference TRBV19 and TRBJ1-4): DGGITQSPKYLFRKEGQNVTLSCEQNLNHDAMYWYRQDPGQGLRLIYYSQIVNDFQKGDIAEGYSVSREKKESFPLTVTSAQKNPTAFYLCASSPRDRNEKLFFGSGTQLSVL.

This chain joins TRBV7-9 and TRBJ1-1; 9 bases are shared with TRBD1. The V gene's germline CDR1 is SEHNR and CDR2 FQNEAQ (reference sequence). The CDR3 is 13 amino acids. The V and J ends lost 1 base and 11 bases, in that order; junction bases with no gene match: 5. This CDR3 is CASSLDRTGEAFF. The CDR3, as DNA: TGTGCCAGCAGCTTAGATCGGACAGGGGAGGCTTTCTTT.

The CDR3 spells CASSPGQGFYGYTF. CDR3 nucleotides: TGTGCCAGCAGCCCCGGACAGGGCTTCTATGGCTACACCTTC. The chain employs TRBV7-9 and TRBJ1-2, with 8 bases identical to TRBD1. CDR3 length: 14 amino acids. Trimming at V came to 5 bases and at J to 4 bases, leaving 6 bases not matched to a gene. In germline, CDR1 is SEHNR, CDR2 FQNEAQ (reference sequence).

The chain couples TRBV5-1 to TRBJ1-4; D unresolved. Germline V gives CDR1 SGHRS, CDR2 YFSETQ. The ends were cut back, 1 base at V and 4 bases at J, with 11 bases in the middle. This CDR3 has 15 residues. CDR3 amino acids: CASSLRGQLNEKLFF. For the CDR3, the DNA is TGCGCCAGCAGCTTGAGAGGGCAGCTTAATGAAAAACTGTTTTTT.